This record covers a single T cell receptor (beta chain). Trimming cost V 1 base and J 1 base, with 8 bases left between them. The CDR3 is 14 amino acids. Germline CDR1 reads MGHRA; CDR2 reads YSYEKL. This sample is part of a study of technical replicates of blood from several donors. This table comes from immunoSEQ multiplex PCR, and its TCRdb copy is limited to in-frame clones, with some not included. The repertoire holds around 78,000 clones, with nearly 95% as singletons. The sequence derives from a human donor in good health. The source material was T cells isolated from PBMCs. The chain carries TRBV4-1 and TRBJ2-7; the D gene is possibly TRBD2 (6 bases). CDR3: CASSQGAGSYEQYF. The CDR3 coding sequence is TGCGCCAGCAGCCAAGGGGCGGGGTCCTACGAGCAGTACTTC.